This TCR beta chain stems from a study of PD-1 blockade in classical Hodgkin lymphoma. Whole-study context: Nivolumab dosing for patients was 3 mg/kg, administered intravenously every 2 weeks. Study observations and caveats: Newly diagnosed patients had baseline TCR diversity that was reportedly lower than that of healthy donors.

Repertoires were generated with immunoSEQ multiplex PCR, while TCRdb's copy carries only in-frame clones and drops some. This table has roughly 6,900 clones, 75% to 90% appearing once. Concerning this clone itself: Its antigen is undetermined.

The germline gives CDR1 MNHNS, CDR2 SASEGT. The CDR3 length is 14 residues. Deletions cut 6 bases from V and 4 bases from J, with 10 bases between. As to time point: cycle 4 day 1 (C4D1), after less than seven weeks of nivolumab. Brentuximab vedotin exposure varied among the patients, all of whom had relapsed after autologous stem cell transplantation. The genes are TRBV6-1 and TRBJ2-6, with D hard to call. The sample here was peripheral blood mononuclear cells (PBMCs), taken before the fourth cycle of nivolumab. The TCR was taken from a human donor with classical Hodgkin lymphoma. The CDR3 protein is CASRNRLGANVLTF. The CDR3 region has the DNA TGTGCCAGCAGGAATCGCCTCGGGGCCAACGTCCTGACTTTC.